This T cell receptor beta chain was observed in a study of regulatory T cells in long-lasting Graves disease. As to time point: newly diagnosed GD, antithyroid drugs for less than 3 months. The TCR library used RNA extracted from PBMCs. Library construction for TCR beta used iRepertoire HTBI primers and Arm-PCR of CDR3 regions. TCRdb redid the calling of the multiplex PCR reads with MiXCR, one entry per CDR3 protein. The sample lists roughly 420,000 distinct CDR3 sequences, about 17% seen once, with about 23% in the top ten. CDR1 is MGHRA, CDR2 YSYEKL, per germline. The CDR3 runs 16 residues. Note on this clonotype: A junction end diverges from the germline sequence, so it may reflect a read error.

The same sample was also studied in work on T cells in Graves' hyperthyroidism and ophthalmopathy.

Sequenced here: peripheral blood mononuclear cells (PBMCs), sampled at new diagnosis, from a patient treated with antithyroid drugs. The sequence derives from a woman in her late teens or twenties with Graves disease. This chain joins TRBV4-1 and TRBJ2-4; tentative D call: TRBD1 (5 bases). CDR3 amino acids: CASSQEDGREGVIQCF. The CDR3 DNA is TGCGCCAGCAGCCAAGAAGATGGCAGGGAAGGAGTCATTCAGTGCTTC.